This T cell receptor beta chain emerged from a study of CD8+CD57+ T cells in acquired aplastic anemia. Researchers used genomic DNA as the template to profile TCR beta VDJ and CDR3. Each CDR3 protein is one row after TCRdb ran MiXCR on the reads. The top ten clones hold approximately 3% of a sample with about 160,000 distinct CDR3 sequences, around 48% of them seen once. This clonotype appeared many times. Patients selected for sequencing had displayed CD8+CD57+ cell expansion by flow cytometry. This CDR3 is 11 amino acids long. Germline V lookup: CDR1 SGHDT, CDR2 YYEEEE. Trimming cost V 2 bases and J 4 bases, with 3 bases left between them.

The sample was sorted CD4+, CD8+, or CD8+CD57+ T cells (not recorded which) from PBMCs. The chain employs TRBV5-6 and TRBJ2-5; unclear D gene. The receptor was derived from a human donor with aplastic anemia. This chain's CDR3 is CASSFGETQYF. For the CDR3, the DNA is TGTGCCAGCAGCTTCGGAGAGACCCAGTACTTC. Variable domain in full (rest from reference TRBV5-6 and TRBJ2-5): DAGVTQSPTHLIKTRGQQVTLRCSPKSGHDTVSWYQQALGQGPQFIFQYYEEEERQRGNFPDRFSGHQFPNYSSELNVNALLLGDSALYLCASSFGETQYFGPGTRLLVL.